The 24 T cell receptor beta chains presented below share a single source sample, sequenced in a study of type 1 regulatory T cells. TCRdb redid the calling of the reads with MiXCR, one entry per CDR3 protein. The sample lists 88,000 or so distinct CDR3 sequences, around a third occurring once. Material for sequencing was CD4+ T cells, either the whole sample or a sorted fraction (not recorded which). These receptors were taken from a human donor in good health.

CDR3 sequence reads: CASSWRDDEKLFF. The CDR3 DNA sequence: TGTGCCAGCAGCTGGCGTGACGATGAAAAACTGTTTTTT. J is TRBJ1-4 and V is TRBV7-8; no firm D call. V lost 4 bases and J lost 6, with 9 bases in between. Germline CDR1 reads SGHVS; CDR2 reads FQNEAQ. The CDR3 runs 13 residues.

This clonotype was counted between two and nine times. The chain combines TRBV11-1 with TRBJ2-2; 12 bases line up with TRBD2. CDR3 length: 19 amino acids. In germline, CDR1 is SGHAT, CDR2 FQDESV (reference sequence). V gave up 1 base and J gave up 5 bases; unmatched junction bases: 11. The CDR3 region is CASSLVLAGGPSRTGELFF. CDR3 nucleotide sequence: TGTGCCAGCAGCTTAGTCCTAGCGGGAGGGCCCTCGAGGACCGGGGAGCTGTTTTTT.

This clonotype was observed a few times. The rearrangement links TRBV20-1 to TRBJ2-1; 12 bases are shared with TRBD2. Germline lookup yields CDR1 DFQATT and CDR2 SNEGSKA (reference sequence). The CDR3 length is 17 residues. The ends lost 4 bases at V and 0 bases at J; junction bases unmatched: 7. In DNA form, the CDR3 reads TGCAGTGCTACCTCGGGACTAGCGGGTAGCTCCTACAATGAGCAGTTCTTC. It is translated as CSATSGLAGSSYNEQFF.

This CDR3 reads CSARASEGTDTQYF. Written as DNA, the CDR3 is TGCAGTGCTAGAGCTAGCGAAGGCACAGATACGCAGTATTTT. The V call is TRBV20-1, the J call TRBJ2-3, with D perhaps TRBD2 (6 bases). V was pared by 1 base and J by 1 base, with 9 bases between. Germline V gene lookup returns CDR1 DFQATT and CDR2 SNEGSKA (reference sequence). This CDR3 is built from 14 residues.

The J gene is TRBJ2-1, the V gene TRBV6-2 or TRBV6-3; 9 bases match TRBD2. Losses at the gene ends were 6 bases for V and 8 bases for J; bases not matched to a gene: 20. Germline CDR1 MNHEY, CDR2 SVGEGT. There are 18 residues in the CDR3. The CDR3 loop reads CASSRPPGSGRTSYEQFF. For the CDR3, the DNA is TGTGCCAGCAGCCGACCACCCGGGAGCGGGAGGACGTCGTATGAGCAGTTCTTC.

The chain links TRBV12-3 or TRBV12-4 to TRBJ2-2; D is unresolved. This CDR3 is built from 13 residues. V shed 7 bases and J shed 0 bases, with 6 bases lying between them. CDR3 sequence (DNA): TGTGCCAGCACCAGTCCGAACACCGGGGAGCTGTTTTTT. It is translated as CASTSPNTGELFF.

This sequence joins TRBV19 and TRBJ2-3; the match to TRBD2 covers 8 bases. With 3 bases clipped from V and 2 bases from J, the junction kept 7 bases outside the gene matches. The CDR3 consists of 16 residues. Germline CDR1 is LNHDA and CDR2 is SQIVND (reference sequence). In DNA form, the CDR3 reads TGTGCCAGTAGTATCCCCGGGGGGGGAATCACAGATACGCAGTATTTT. Its translation is CASSIPGGGITDTQYF.

The CDR3 protein is CASSLEELAGGGTQYF. As DNA, the CDR3 is TGTGCCAGCAGCTTAGAGGAACTAGCGGGAGGAGGGACCCAGTACTTC. The chain uses TRBV7-8 and TRBJ2-5, with 12 bases matching TRBD2. Germline CDR1 SGHVS, CDR2 FQNEAQ. V was pared by 1 base and J by 7 bases, with 7 bases of the junction left unmatched. This CDR3 comprises 16 residues.

The genes are TRBV7-2 and TRBJ2-2, with 10 bases that match TRBD2. Per the germline V gene, CDR1 is SGHTA and CDR2 is FQGNSA. The CDR3 contains 15 residues. J gave up 0 bases and V 6 bases, and 1 base lay outside the gene matches. The CDR3 region has the DNA TGTGCCAGCAGGCTAGCGGGAGCGAACACCGGGGAGCTGTTTTTT. Translation: CASRLAGANTGELFF.

On this clonotype: One end of the junction fails to match germline, which may point to a read error. This chain joins TRBV7-2 and TRBJ2-5; D remains ambiguous. Per germline, CDR1 SGHTA and CDR2 FQGNSA. This CDR3 has 11 amino acids. The CDR3 nucleotides are TGTGCCGGCAGCATCCAAGAGACCCAGTACTTC. Its translation is CAGSIQETQYF.

The genes are TRBV6-4 and TRBJ2-2; D might be TRBD2 (6 bases). The germline V gene encodes CDR1 MRHNA and CDR2 SNTAGT. The CDR3 runs to 17 residues. The V end was cut by 6 bases, the J end by 1 base, with 18 bases between. This CDR3 reads CASRRVGGSLNTGELFF. As DNA, the CDR3 is TGTGCCAGCAGACGGGTAGGAGGGAGCCTGAACACCGGGGAGCTGTTTTTT.

V is TRBV29-1 and J is TRBJ2-7; 7 nucleotides align to TRBD1. This CDR3 is 15 amino acids long. Germline V gene sequence: CDR1 SQVTM, CDR2 ANQGSEA. Trimming took 7 bases from V and 4 from J; bases not matched to a gene: 16. The CDR3 DNA reads TGCAGCGCCTACCGTAGACAGGGCGGTCTGTACGAGCAGTACTTC. Residues: CSAYRRQGGLYEQYF.

The rearrangement joins TRBV28 to TRBJ2-7; D is possibly TRBD1 (5 bases). The length of the CDR3 is 12 residues. Trimming removed 4 bases at V and 3 bases at J, with 7 bases between. Germline CDR1 MDHEN, CDR2 SYDVKM. CDR3 nucleotide sequence: TGTGCCAGCAGTTCCAGGGACTACGAGCAGTACTTC. This codes for CASSSRDYEQYF. Filled out from reference TRBV28 and TRBJ2-7, the complete variable domain reads DVKVTQSSRYLVKRTGEKVFLECVQDMDHENMFWYRQDPGLGLRLIYFSYDVKMKEKGDIPEGYSVSREKKERFSLILESASTNQTSMYLCASSSRDYEQYFGPGTRLTVT.

The chain recombines TRBV14 with TRBJ2-5; 7 positions match TRBD1. With V trimmed by 7 bases and J by 2 bases, 10 bases remained unmatched. Per germline, CDR1 SGHDN and CDR2 FVKESK. This CDR3 comprises 15 residues. The DNA of the CDR3 is TGTGCCAGCAACGTAGCCCCGGGACAGCAAGAGACCCAGTACTTC. Translated, it gives CASNVAPGQQETQYF.

This chain connects TRBV20-1 to TRBJ1-4; D may be TRBD1 (6 bases). V was pared by 3 bases and J by 17 bases, with 19 bases between. Germline assignment: CDR1 DFQATT and CDR2 SNEGSKA (reference sequence). The CDR3 is made up of 12 amino acids. CDR3 sequence reads: CSARQRTGIGFF. The CDR3 coding sequence is TGCAGTGCTAGGCAACGAACAGGGATCGGTTTTTTT.

The chain combines TRBV7-2 with TRBJ1-1; the D gene is possibly TRBD1 (5 bases). The CDR3 has 15 amino acids. Trimming cost V 5 bases and J 3 bases, with 16 bases left between them. Germline CDR1 reads SGHTA; CDR2 reads FQGNSA. Here the CDR3 reads CASSPLTARDTEAFF. The CDR3 coding sequence is TGTGCCAGCAGCCCGTTGACAGCCCGCGACACTGAAGCTTTCTTT.

The chain recombines TRBV29-1 with TRBJ1-5; TRBD1 aligns across 9 bases. The CDR3 sequence is 13 residues long. In germline, CDR1 is SQVTM, CDR2 ANQGSEA. V shed 7 bases, J shed 4 bases, and the junction held 5 bases outside the gene matches. The CDR3 protein is CSAKGQGNQPQHF. CDR3 bases: TGCAGCGCCAAGGGACAGGGAAATCAGCCCCAGCATTTT. Based on the CDR3 plus reference TRBV29-1 and TRBJ1-5, the full variable domain is SAVISQKPSRDICQRGTSLTIQCQVDSQVTMMFWYRQQPGQSLTLIATANQGSEATYESGFVIDKFPISRPNLTFSTLTVSNMSPEDSSIYLCSAKGQGNQPQHFGDGTRLSIL.

V gene TRBV29-1 combines with J gene TRBJ2-5, with 7 nucleotides matching TRBD1. Germline V gene lookup returns CDR1 SQVTM and CDR2 ANQGSEA. The CDR3 is 13 amino acids. Trimming took 6 bases from V and 5 from J; bases not matched to a gene: 9. CDR3 DNA sequence: TGCAGCGTGGAGACAGGGAATAGCGAGACCCAGTACTTC. Protein: CSVETGNSETQYF. Complete variable domain (other parts from reference TRBV29-1 and TRBJ2-5): SAVISQKPSRDICQRGTSLTIQCQVDSQVTMMFWYRQQPGQSLTLIATANQGSEATYESGFVIDKFPISRPNLTFSTLTVSNMSPEDSSIYLCSVETGNSETQYFGPGTRLLVL.

The chain joins TRBV28 to TRBJ1-6; D unresolved. This CDR3 has 13 amino acids. The V end was cut by 4 bases, the J end by 4 bases, with 5 bases between. Germline assignment: CDR1 MDHEN and CDR2 SYDVKM. The CDR3 DNA reads TGTGCCAGCAGTTCAAATTATAATTCACCCCTCCACTTT. Translation: CASSSNYNSPLHF.

This rearrangement joins TRBV11-1 to TRBJ1-1; D ambiguous. This CDR3 comprises 14 residues. Germline CDR1 SGHAT, CDR2 FQDESV (reference sequence). V was shortened by 7 bases and J by 3 bases, with 15 bases between the two germline ends. The CDR3 is CASTWGGEDTEAFF. The CDR3, as DNA: TGTGCCAGCACCTGGGGTGGGGAGGACACTGAAGCTTTCTTT. Complete variable domain (other parts from reference TRBV11-1 and TRBJ1-1): EAEVAQSPRYKITEKSQAVAFWCDPISGHATLYWYRQILGQGPELLVQFQDESVVDDSQLPKDRFSAERLKGVDSTLKIQPAELGDSAMYLCASTWGGEDTEAFFGQGTRLTVV.

The chain's CDR3 is CSARGWTGSSQFF. The DNA of the CDR3 is TGCAGTGCTAGAGGATGGACAGGGTCATCGCAGTTCTTC. The rearrangement links TRBV20-1 to TRBJ2-1; 8 nucleotides match TRBD1. V was clipped by 1 base and J by 12 bases; unmatched bases: 8. CDR1 is DFQATT, CDR2 SNEGSKA, per germline (reference sequence). CDR3 length equals 13 residues.

The rearrangement links TRBV2 to TRBJ2-7; the D gene is possibly TRBD2 (6 bases). V was pared by 8 bases and J by 4 bases, with 12 bases between. Germline V gene lookup returns CDR1 SNHLY and CDR2 FYNNEI. The CDR3 consists of 12 residues. The CDR3 DNA is TGTGCCAGCTCCCGACTAGGGTACGAGCAGTACTTC. Its protein product is CASSRLGYEQYF. Filled out from reference TRBV2 and TRBJ2-7, the complete variable domain reads EPEVTQTPSHQVTQMGQEVILRCVPISNHLYFYWYRQILGQKVEFLVSFYNNEISEKSEIFDDQFSVERPDGSNFTLKIRSTKLEDSAMYFCASSRLGYEQYFGPGTRLTVT.

CDR3 protein: CASSPLGRDTGELFF. The DNA for the CDR3 is TGCGCCAGCAGCCCGTTAGGGCGGGACACCGGGGAGCTGTTTTTT. This chain uses TRBV5-1 with TRBJ2-2, with a weak D call TRBD2 (5 bases). V lost 4 bases to trimming and J lost 3 bases, with 13 bases between them. Germline assignment: CDR1 SGHRS and CDR2 YFSETQ. The CDR3 runs 15 residues.

J is TRBJ2-1 and V is TRBV24-1, with 8 bases that match TRBD1. Germline loops: CDR1 KGHDR, CDR2 SFDVKD. This CDR3 comprises 16 residues. V lost 4 bases to trimming and J lost 0 bases; unmatched junction nucleotides: 4. CDR3 DNA: TGTGCCACCAGTGACGACAGGGGCCCCTCCTACAATGAGCAGTTCTTC. Residues: CATSDDRGPSYNEQFF.